Listed below are T cell receptor beta chains from one sample, sequenced in a study of CD8 T cells in ankylosing spondylitis. TCRdb re-derived calls from the 5' RACE reads in MiXCR, one entry per CDR3 protein. This sample yields approximately 400,000 distinct CDR3 sequences, of which approximately 26% are seen a single time; about 0.89% belongs to the top ten. Sequenced sample: blood, either unsorted or a sorted T cell fraction (not recorded which). The receptors derive from a male donor with ankylosing spondylitis. The CDR3 runs from the conserved cysteine through the conserved F or W. A D gene is named only where the DNA matches it firmly. Rows may omit the clone size; those that give it use once, few, many or a size class.

-,few,TRBV20-1,TRBJ1-5,CSASGLNQPQHF,TGCAGTGCTTCGGGCCTAAATCAGCCCCAGCATTTT
-,few,TRBV12-3/TRBV12-4,TRBJ1-4,CASTNHATNEKLFF,TGTGCCAGCACCAATCATGCAACTAATGAAAAACTGTTTTTT
TRBD2,-,TRBV5-1,TRBJ2-7,CASSLDPGLGLYEQYF,TGCGCCAGCAGCTTGGATCCGGGACTAGGACTGTACGAGCAGTACTTC
-,-,TRBV12-3/TRBV12-4,TRBJ1-1,CASSLPPTREAFF,TGTGCCAGCAGTTTGCCGCCTACTCGGGAAGCTTTCTTT
-,few,TRBV11-2,TRBJ1-4,CASSRVVANEKLFF,TGTGCCAGCAGCCGCGTTGTTGCTAATGAAAAACTGTTTTTT
TRBD2,-,TRBV4-2,TRBJ2-7,CASSQLAGSSYPYEQYF,TGTGCCAGCAGCCAACTAGCGGGGTCCTCCTATCCCTACGAGCAGTACTTC
TRBD1,few,TRBV20-1,TRBJ1-2,CSARGQGLYYTF,TGCAGTGCTAGAGGACAGGGATTGTACTACACCTTC
-,few,TRBV29-1,TRBJ2-2,CSVFDRSNTGELFF,TGCAGCGTTTTTGACAGGTCGAACACCGGGGAGCTGTTTTTT
TRBD1,-,TRBV4-2,TRBJ2-4,CASSPGTGLNIQYF,TGTGCCAGCAGCCCAGGGACAGGGTTAAACATTCAGTACTTC
-,-,TRBV11-2,TRBJ2-5,CASSLDNTFQETQYF,TGTGCCAGCAGCTTAGATAATACATTCCAAGAGACCCAGTACTTC
-,-,TRBV7-9,TRBJ1-2,CASSFGGSLNGYGYTF,TGTGCCAGCAGCTTCGGGGGCAGCCTGAACGGCTATGGCTACACCTTC